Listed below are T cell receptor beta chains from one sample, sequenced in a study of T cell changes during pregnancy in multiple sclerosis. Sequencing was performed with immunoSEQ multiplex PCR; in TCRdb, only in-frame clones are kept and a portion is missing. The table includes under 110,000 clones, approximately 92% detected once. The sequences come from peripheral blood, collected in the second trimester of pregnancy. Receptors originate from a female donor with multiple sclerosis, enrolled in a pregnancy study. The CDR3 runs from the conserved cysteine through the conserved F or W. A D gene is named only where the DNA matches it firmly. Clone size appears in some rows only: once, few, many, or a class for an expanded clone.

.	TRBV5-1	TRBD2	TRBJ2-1	TGCGCCAGCAGCTTGGTTGGGACTAAGCAGTTCTTC	CASSLVGTKQFF
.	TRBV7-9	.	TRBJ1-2	TGTGCCAGCAGCTCCTTCGCCAACCAGAATGGCTACACCTTC	CASSSFANQNGYTF
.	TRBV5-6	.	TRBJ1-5	TGTGCCAGCAGCTTACAGGGCATTTATCAGCCCCAGCATTTT	CASSLQGIYQPQHF
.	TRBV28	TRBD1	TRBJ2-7	TGTGCCAGCAGTACAGGGGACGAGCAGTACTTC	CASSTGDEQYF
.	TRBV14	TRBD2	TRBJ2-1	TGTGCCAGCAGCCCTAGCGGCTTAGGGCAGTTCTTC	CASSPSGLGQFF
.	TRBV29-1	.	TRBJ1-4	TGCAGCGTTGAAGATGGAGGATTT	CSVEDGGF
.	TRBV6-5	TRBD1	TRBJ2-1	TGTGCCAGCAGTTACGCAAACAGGGGGCGCTATGAGCAGTTCTTC	CASSYANRGRYEQFF
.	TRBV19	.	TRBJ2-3	TGTGCCAGTATGTCGGGGGTGACCGGGGTGGATACGCAGTATTTT	CASMSGVTGVDTQYF
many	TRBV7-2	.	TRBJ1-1	TGTGCCAGCAGCTTCGGGGACACCATATCTGAAGCTTTCTTT	CASSFGDTISEAFF
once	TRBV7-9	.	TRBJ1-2	TGTGCCAGCAGCTTAGAGAGATCTAACTATGGCTACACCTTC	CASSLERSNYGYTF
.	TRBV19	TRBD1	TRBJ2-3	TGTGCCAGTAGTATGGGCCAGGGGGCGCGAGATACGCAGTATTTT	CASSMGQGARDTQYF
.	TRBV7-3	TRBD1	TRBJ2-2	TGTGCCAGCAGGCCAGCCGGGACAGCAAACACCGGGGAGCTGTTTTTT	CASRPAGTANTGELFF
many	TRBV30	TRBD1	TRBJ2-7	TGTGCCTGGAAACGGACAGGGGTATACTACGAGCAGTACTTC	CAWKRTGVYYEQYF
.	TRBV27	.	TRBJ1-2	TGTGCCAGCACTCAAACGACAGCGAACTATGGCTACACCTTC	CASTQTTANYGYTF
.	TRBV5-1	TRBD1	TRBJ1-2	TGCGCCAGCAGCTTGAACAGGGGGCAAGCCCCTAGTGGCTACACCTTC	CASSLNRGQAPSGYTF
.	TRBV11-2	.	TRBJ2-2	TGTGCCAGCAGCTTCACGGGAAAGTACACCGGGGAGCTGTTTTTT	CASSFTGKYTGELFF
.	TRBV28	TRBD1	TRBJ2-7	TGTGCCAGCAGTCCTACGGGACAGGGTGCCTACGAGCAGTACTTC	CASSPTGQGAYEQYF
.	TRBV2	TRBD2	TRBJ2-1	TGTGCCAGCTGCCCAACTAGCGGGTTCTACAATGAGCAGTTCTTC	CASCPTSGFYNEQFF
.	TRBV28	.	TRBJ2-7	TGTGCCAGCAGATACGCCGGTTTTCCCTACGAGCAGTACTTC	CASRYAGFPYEQYF
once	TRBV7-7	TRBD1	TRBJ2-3	TGTGCTAGCAGCGGCACAGGGGATGTTACGCAGTATTTT	CASSGTGDVTQYF
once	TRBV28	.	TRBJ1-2	TGTGCCAGCAGAGGGGACTATGGCTACACCTTC	CASRGDYGYTF
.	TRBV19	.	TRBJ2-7	TGTGCCAGTAGTATAACCGGGAGCTCCTACGAGCAGTACTTC	CASSITGSSYEQYF
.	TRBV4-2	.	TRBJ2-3	TGTGCCAGCAGCCAGAAAAATTCCGGAGGCACAGATACGCAGTATTTT	CASSQKNSGGTDTQYF
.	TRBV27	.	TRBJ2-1	TGTGCCAGCAGTGCCTACCCTACGACACCTTCCTACAATGAGCAGTTCTTC	CASSAYPTTPSYNEQFF
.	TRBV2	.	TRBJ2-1	TGTGCCAGCAACAGGGTGGCCTACAATGAGCAGTTCTTC	CASNRVAYNEQFF
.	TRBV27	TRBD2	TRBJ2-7	TGTGCCAGCAGTTTACGGCTAGCGGGAGCGGGCGAGCAGTACTTC	CASSLRLAGAGEQYF